This T cell receptor (beta chain) comes out of a study of T-cell reconstitution after alpha-beta-depleted transplantation in children. Preparing the TCRbeta library involved the use of unique molecular identifiers. Via MiXCR, TCRdb re-called the PCR reads, giving one row per CDR3 protein. The data contain more than 400,000 distinct CDR3 sequences, approximately 10% of them seen just once; the ten biggest clones take up less than 15%. This clonotype was observed a handful of times. V lost 6 bases and J lost 11, with 16 bases in between. Germline V gene data show CDR1 as MNHNS and CDR2 as SASEGT. There are 13 residues in the CDR3.

The J gene is TRBJ1-4, the V gene TRBV6-1, with a possible D match to TRBD1 (5 bases). The sequencing here drew on PBMCs, mostly from graft donor cells, taken 180 days after TCRalphabeta/CD19-depleted stem cell transplant. The clonotype originates from a female patient between 2 and 15 years old who had a stem cell transplant for aplastic anemia, so the T cells may come from the graft donor. The CDR3 sequence: CASSRVAGGKLFF. CDR3 nucleotide sequence: TGTGCCAGCAGCCGAGTGGCGGGGGGGAAACTGTTTTTT.